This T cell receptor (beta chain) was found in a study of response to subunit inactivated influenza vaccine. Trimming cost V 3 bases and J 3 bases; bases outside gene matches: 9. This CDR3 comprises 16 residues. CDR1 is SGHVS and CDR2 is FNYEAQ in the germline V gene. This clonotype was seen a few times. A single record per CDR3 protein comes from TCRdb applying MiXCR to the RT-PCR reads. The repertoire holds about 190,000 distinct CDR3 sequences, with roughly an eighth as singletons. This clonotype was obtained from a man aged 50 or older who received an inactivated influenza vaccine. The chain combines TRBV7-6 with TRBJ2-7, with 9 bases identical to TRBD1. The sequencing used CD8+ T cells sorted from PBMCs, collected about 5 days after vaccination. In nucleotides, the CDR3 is TGTGCCAGCAGCTTCGGGACAGGGTCTGGAAACTACGAGCAGTACTTC. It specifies CASSFGTGSGNYEQYF.